The clone carrying this T cell receptor beta chain was picked up many times. The data derive from a study of T cells after yellow fever vaccination. The CDR3 consists of 13 residues. The V end was cut by 0 bases, the J end by 7 bases, with 7 bases between. The germline V gene has CDR1 MNHEY and CDR2 SVGAGI. TCRdb fed the 5' RACE reads into MiXCR, producing one record per CDR3 protein. The data contain over 100,000 distinct CDR3 sequences, 8.4% of them singletons. V usage is TRBV6-5 and J usage is TRBJ2-1; unclear D gene. Specimen: CD8+ T cells sorted from PBMCs, collected 45 days after the yellow fever booster vaccination. This sequence was found in a young man who received the YFV17D yellow fever vaccine. The CDR3 reads CASSYSYFNEQFF. The CDR3 DNA is TGTGCCAGCAGTTACTCTTATTTTAATGAGCAGTTCTTC.